Listed here is a single TCR beta chain. Its target is not known. This specimen belongs to a study of T cell responses to AZD1222 COVID-19 vaccine. Study results and caveats: Repertoires were obtained solely post-peak T cell response. Females outnumbered males among donors, who were mostly white British; clonal diversity was possibly underestimated.

The CDR3 sequence is 12 residues long. The ends were cut back, 3 bases at V and 9 bases at J, with 8 bases in the middle. Germline V lookup: CDR1 MDHEN, CDR2 SYDVKM. Profiled with immunoSEQ multiplex PCR; TCRdb holds only in-frame clones, not every one. The table records about 55,000 clones, approximately 80% of them present only once. This sequence joins TRBV28 and TRBJ2-2, with D hard to call. The sample was peripheral blood, taken 28 days after the second AZD1222 dose. The TCR originated in an adult who received the AZD1222 COVID-19 vaccine. The CDR3 region has the DNA TGTGCCAGCAGTTTCGGTGGCCGGGAGCTGTTTTTT. Translating gives CASSFGGRELFF.